This entry concerns a single TCR beta chain. Here immunoSEQ multiplex PCR was the method, and the copy in TCRdb shows in-frame clones only, minus some. The repertoire has roughly 1,000,000 clones, 78% of them found once; the top ten carry more than 0.5%. Per germline, CDR1 SQVTM and CDR2 ANQGSEA. The CDR3 is 13 amino acids. V lost 7 bases, J lost 2 bases, and 13 bases lay in between. These data come from a study of shared clonotypes between healthy human individuals. The chain couples TRBV29-1 to TRBJ2-3; tentative D call: TRBD1 (5 bases). This TCR was sampled from a man younger than 30 in good health. Some clones in this sample may be carry-over from other donors' samples. The material sequenced was memory CD4+ T cells from PBMCs. Subset described: CD45RA-negative fraction. CDR3 sequence (DNA): TGCAGCGCCCCCAGGGATCTCACAGATACGCAGTATTTT. Translating it yields CSAPRDLTDTQYF.